This T cell receptor (beta chain) was sequenced in a study of response to subunit inactivated influenza vaccine. This CDR3 is 13 amino acids long. CDR1 is LNHDA and CDR2 is SQIVND in the germline V gene (reference sequence). V lost 1 base to trimming and J lost 11 bases, with 9 bases between them. TCRdb re-analysed the RT-PCR reads in MiXCR, keeping a single row per CDR3 protein. The profile shows around 320,000 distinct CDR3 sequences, about 20% of them singletons. Worth noting for this clonotype: Its target is unknown.

Study-wide findings and caveats: Authors suggested few new T cells are recruited by each seasonal influenza vaccination.

This sequence originates from a man aged 50 to 75 who received an inactivated influenza vaccine. This sample comprised PBMCs from blood, obtained approximately 22 months after vaccination. The rearrangement uses TRBV19 and TRBJ1-6; D is unresolved. For the CDR3, the DNA is TGTGCCAGTAGTATAGCCCCGAGGGCACCCCTCCACTTT. This gives the protein CASSIAPRAPLHF.